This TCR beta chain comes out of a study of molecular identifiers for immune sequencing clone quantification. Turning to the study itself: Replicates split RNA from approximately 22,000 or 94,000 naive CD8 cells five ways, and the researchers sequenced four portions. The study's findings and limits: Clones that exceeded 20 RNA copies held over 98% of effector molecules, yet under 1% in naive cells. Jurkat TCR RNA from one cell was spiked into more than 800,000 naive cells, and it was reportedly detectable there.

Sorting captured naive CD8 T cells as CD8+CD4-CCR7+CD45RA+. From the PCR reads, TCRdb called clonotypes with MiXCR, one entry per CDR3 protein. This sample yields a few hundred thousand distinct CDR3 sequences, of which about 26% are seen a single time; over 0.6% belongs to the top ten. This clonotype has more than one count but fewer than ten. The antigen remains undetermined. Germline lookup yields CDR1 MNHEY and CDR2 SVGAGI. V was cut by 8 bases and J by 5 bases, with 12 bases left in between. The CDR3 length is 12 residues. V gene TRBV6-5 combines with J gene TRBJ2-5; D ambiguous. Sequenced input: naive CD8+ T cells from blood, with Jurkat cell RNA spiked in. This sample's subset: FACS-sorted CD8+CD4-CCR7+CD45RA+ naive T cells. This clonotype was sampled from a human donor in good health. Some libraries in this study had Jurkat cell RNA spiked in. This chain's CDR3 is CASAIIGETQYF. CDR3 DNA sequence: TGTGCCAGCGCGATCATTGGGGAGACCCAGTACTTC.